The 19 T cell receptor beta chains below all came from one sample that was sequenced in a study of vaccination and CD4 T cells after COVID-19. The antigens these receptors bind are not known. Time point denoted: late sampling 161 to 241 days after vaccination in three convalescent patients. As for treatment: roughly 10-day PBMC culture with coronavirus spike peptide pools or control peptides (ViraFEST assay). Researchers used the Oncomine TCR Beta short-read assay to sequence DNA from cultured CD4+ T cells. TCRdb itself ran the PCR reads through MiXCR, one entry per CDR3 protein. The table shows fewer than 25,000 distinct CDR3 sequences, with under 55% occurring only once. Sequencing was performed on CD4+ T cells from blood, cultured in vitro, taken about 7 months after SARS-CoV-2 vaccination. All receptors derive from a human donor who had recovered from COVID-19.

This clonotype was recorded a few times. The chain recombines TRBV19 with TRBJ1-5, with 7 nucleotides matching TRBD1. The V and J ends lost 4 bases and 6 bases, in that order; junction bases with no gene match: 6. There are 14 residues in the CDR3. Looked up from germline, CDR1 is LNHDA and CDR2 is SQIVND (reference sequence). As DNA, the CDR3 is TGTGCCAGTAGTACCGACAGGGTTCCTCAGCCCCAGCATTTT. Its translation: CASSTDRVPQPQHF.

The chain uses TRBV6-1 and TRBJ1-5; D is undetermined. Trimming took 0 bases from V and 0 from J, leaving 3 bases between them. This CDR3 has 14 amino acids. CDR1 and CDR2 (germline): MNHNS, SASEGT. Here the CDR3 DNA reads TGTGCCAGCAGTGAAGCCGTTAGCAATCAGCCCCAGCATTTT. It translates to CASSEAVSNQPQHF.

The genes are TRBV6-2 or TRBV6-3 and TRBJ1-1; no clear D. The CDR3 is made up of 11 amino acids. Trimming cost V 7 bases and J 11 bases, with 14 bases left between them. CDR1 is MNHEY, CDR2 SVGEGT, per germline. Here the CDR3 DNA reads TGTGCCAGCATCAATGCCCGGTGGGCTTTCTTT. Its translation: CASINARWAFF.

The CDR3 spells CASNTSGTGYPETQYF. CDR3 coding DNA: TGTGCCAGCAATACGTCCGGGACAGGCTACCCAGAGACCCAGTACTTC. V and J are TRBV27 and TRBJ2-5, with 8 nucleotides matching TRBD1. Germline assignment: CDR1 MNHEY and CDR2 SMNVEV (reference sequence). After removal of 7 bases from V and 4 bases from J, the junction contained 14 bases not matched to a gene. The CDR3 totals 16 residues.

This chain joins TRBV14 and TRBJ2-7; TRBD1 or TRBD2 may be the D gene (6 bases each). The germline V gene has CDR1 SGHDN and CDR2 FVKESK. V gave up 1 base and J gave up 10 bases, with 17 bases separating them. The length of the CDR3 is 14 residues. This CDR3 reads CASSQVRDNGLQYF. CDR3 DNA: TGTGCCAGCAGCCAAGTGCGGGACAACGGGCTTCAGTACTTC.

The table lists this clonotype with a count of one. The chain carries TRBV5-1 and TRBJ2-3; D is unclear. CDR3 length equals 14 residues. V lost 4 bases, J lost 1 base, and 10 bases lay in between. Germline assignment: CDR1 SGHRS and CDR2 YFSETQ. CDR3 protein: CASSAGLGTDTQYF. CDR3 coding DNA: TGCGCCAGCAGCGCTGGTCTGGGCACAGATACGCAGTATTTT.

The sample holds a few counts of this clonotype. The genes are TRBV20-1 and TRBJ1-5; 7 nucleotides line up with TRBD1. Germline loops: CDR1 DFQATT, CDR2 SNEGSKA (reference sequence). This CDR3 is built from 13 residues. Trimming removed 7 bases from V and 2 bases from J; junction bases left unmatched: 5. For the CDR3, the DNA is TGCAGTGGGAAAGGGACAGGCAATCAGCCCCAGCATTTT. Amino acid sequence: CSGKGTGNQPQHF.

The chain has TRBV27 and TRBJ2-7; 12 bases fit TRBD2. The germline CDR1 and CDR2 sequences are MNHEY and SMNVEV (reference sequence). This CDR3 region has 15 residues. Unmatched junction bases numbered 5, after V lost 2 bases and J lost 6 bases. CDR3: CASSLILAGGAEQYF. CDR3 DNA sequence: TGTGCCAGCAGTTTAATTCTAGCGGGAGGGGCCGAGCAGTACTTC.

The chain carries TRBV28 and TRBJ2-2; D not certain. The length of the CDR3 is 12 residues. V lost 6 bases and J lost 3, with 5 bases in between. The germline gives CDR1 MDHEN, CDR2 SYDVKM. The DNA of the CDR3 is TGTGCCAGCAGAACCTACACCGGGGAGCTGTTTTTT. Its translation is CASRTYTGELFF.

This chain links TRBV24-1 with TRBJ2-4, with TRBD2 matching over 8 bases. V shed 9 bases, J shed 9 bases, and the junction held 9 bases outside the gene matches. The CDR3 is 13 residues long. Germline values: CDR1 KGHDR, CDR2 SFDVKD. The CDR3 reads CATAGRAGGIQYF. Written as DNA, the CDR3 is TGTGCCACCGCCGGGAGGGCCGGGGGCATTCAGTACTTC.

The chain has TRBV28 and TRBJ2-5, with D perhaps matching TRBD2 (6 bases). Looked up from germline, CDR1 is MDHEN and CDR2 is SYDVKM. The V end was cut by 3 bases, the J end by 0 bases, with 11 bases between. The CDR3 covers 15 residues. The DNA for the CDR3 is TGTGCCAGCAGTTTCGGGGGATGGTACCAAGAGACCCAGTACTTC. Its translation: CASSFGGWYQETQYF.

The rearrangement links TRBV24-1 to TRBJ2-5; 12 bases are shared with TRBD2. Germline CDR1 reads KGHDR; CDR2 reads SFDVKD. The CDR3 consists of 15 residues. V shed 3 bases, J shed 5 bases, and the junction held 3 bases outside the gene matches. CDR3 amino acids: CATSDASGRAETQYF. Written as DNA, the CDR3 is TGTGCCACCAGTGATGCTAGCGGGAGGGCCGAGACCCAGTACTTC.

A few counts support this clonotype. This chain connects TRBV28 to TRBJ2-7; a possible D gene is TRBD2 (5 bases). The germline CDR1 and CDR2 sequences are MDHEN and SYDVKM. V was trimmed by 7 bases and J by 5 bases, leaving 24 bases between them. The CDR3 covers 16 residues. CDR3 region: CASNFGDTVYLDEQYF. CDR3 coding DNA: TGTGCCAGCAATTTCGGGGATACCGTCTACCTTGACGAGCAGTACTTC.

The sample holds a few counts of this clonotype. This chain uses TRBV7-2 with TRBJ2-7; D is unresolved. Per the germline V gene, CDR1 is SGHTA and CDR2 is FQGNSA. V lost 5 bases, J lost 7 bases, and 9 bases lay in between. CDR3 length: 11 residues. CDR3 sequence: CASSPGREQYF. In DNA, the CDR3 is TGTGCCAGCAGCCCCGGACGGGAGCAGTACTTC. Together with reference TRBV7-2 and TRBJ2-7, the CDR3 gives the full variable domain: GAGVSQSPSNKVTEKGKDVELRCDPISGHTALYWYRQSLGQGLEFLIYFQGNSAPDKSGLPSDRFSAERTGGSVSTLTIQRTQQEDSAVYLCASSPGREQYFGPGTRLTVT.

The J gene is TRBJ1-3, the V gene TRBV20-1; no firm D call. This CDR3 has 13 residues. Germline lookup yields CDR1 DFQATT and CDR2 SNEGSKA (reference sequence). V was trimmed by 3 bases and J by 0 bases, leaving 6 bases between them. As DNA, the CDR3 is TGCAGTGCTAGGGGGAACTCTGGAAACACCATATATTTT. Amino acid sequence: CSARGNSGNTIYF.

The rearrangement links TRBV7-3 to TRBJ2-3, with 11 positions matching TRBD1. Germline V CDR1 and CDR2: SGHTA, FQGTGA. J was trimmed by 6 bases and V by 5 bases; bases with no gene match: 7. The CDR3 has 15 residues. The CDR3 bases are TGTGCCAGCAGCATGAGGACAGGGGGCTTGGATACGCAGTATTTT. It is translated as CASSMRTGGLDTQYF.

V gene TRBV7-9 combines with J gene TRBJ2-1; 8 bases align to TRBD2. The length of the CDR3 is 17 residues. Germline CDR1 reads SEHNR; CDR2 reads FQNEAQ (reference sequence). V shed 4 bases, J shed 9 bases, and the junction held 17 bases outside the gene matches. DNA of the CDR3: TGTGCCAGCAGCTCCCTGGGGCGGACTAGCCCAGTCTTTGAGCAGTTCTTC. Translated, it gives CASSSLGRTSPVFEQFF. Full variable domain (rest looked up from reference TRBV7-9 and TRBJ2-1): DTGVSQNPRHKITKRGQNVTFRCDPISEHNRLYWYRQTLGQGPEFLTYFQNEAQLEKSRLLSDRFSAERPKGSFSTLEIQRTEQGDSAMYLCASSSLGRTSPVFEQFFGPGTRLTVL.

This clonotype has only one observation. CDR3 bases: TGTGCCAGCAGCCCACCAGCGGGAGTGTCCCCCTACAATGAGCAGTTCTTC. Translated: CASSPPAGVSPYNEQFF. The chain uses TRBV5-4 and TRBJ2-1; 8 bases are a match to TRBD2. The CDR3 covers 17 residues. Germline assignment: CDR1 SGHNT and CDR2 YYREEE (reference sequence). Trimming removed 4 bases from V and 2 bases from J; junction bases left unmatched: 11.

The chain is built from TRBV10-1 and TRBJ2-7, with D perhaps matching TRBD2 (6 bases). Germline CDR1 reads WNHNN; CDR2 reads SYGVQD (reference sequence). V was cut by 6 bases and J by 2 bases, with 14 bases left in between. The CDR3 is 14 residues long. In nucleotides, the CDR3 is TGCGCCAGCAGCGGGGACTGCGACGCCTACGAGCAGTACTTC. Its protein is CASSGDCDAYEQYF.